A few counts support the clone carrying this T cell receptor beta chain. The record originates from a study of cytomegalovirus exposure and HLA in healthy donors. Overall study: According to later analysis, the same platform produced the roughly 110 validation and 666 first-cohort repertoires.

Repertoires were generated with immunoSEQ multiplex PCR, while TCRdb's copy carries only in-frame clones and drops some. Among tens of thousands of clones, roughly 85% were seen once, and the ten largest hold approximately 6.7%. The germline V gene has CDR1 SEHNR and CDR2 FQNEAQ (reference sequence). CDR3 size: 12 residues. Trimming cost V 1 base and J 7 bases, with 7 bases left between them. Sequencing used PBMCs. The chain recombines TRBV7-9 with TRBJ1-2; D gene ambiguous. The source is a woman aged 30 to 39 in good health and CMV-seronegative. CDR3 DNA sequence: TGTGCCAGCAGCTTAGACACCTCTGGCTACACCTTC. Translated: CASSLDTSGYTF.